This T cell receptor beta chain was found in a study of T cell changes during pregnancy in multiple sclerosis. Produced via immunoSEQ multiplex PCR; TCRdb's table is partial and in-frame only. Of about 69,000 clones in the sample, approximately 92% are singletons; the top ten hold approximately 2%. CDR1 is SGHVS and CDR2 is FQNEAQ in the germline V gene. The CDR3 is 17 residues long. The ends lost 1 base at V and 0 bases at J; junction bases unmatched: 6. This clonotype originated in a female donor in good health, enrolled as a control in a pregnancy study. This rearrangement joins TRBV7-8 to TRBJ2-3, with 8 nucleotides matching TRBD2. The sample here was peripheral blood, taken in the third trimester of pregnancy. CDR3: CASSLGLRGVSTDTQYF. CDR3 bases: TGTGCCAGCAGCTTAGGTCTGCGGGGGGTAAGCACAGATACGCAGTATTTT.